This TCR beta chain is from a study of cytomegalovirus exposure and HLA in healthy donors. Across the whole study: Out of 150 million to 200 million T cells, an earlier analysis found roughly 100 million unique TCR beta sequences in total.

Germline V gene lookup returns CDR1 MNHEY and CDR2 SVGAGI. V lost 3 bases to trimming and J lost 0 bases, with 11 bases between them. This CDR3 comprises 15 residues. Remarks on this clone: This is likely a read error, given that the CDR3 carries no conserved phenylalanine or tryptophan at its end.

The study ran its PCR with 60 Vbeta and 13 Jbeta primers. TCRdb's table, derived via immunoSEQ multiplex PCR, lists solely in-frame clones and lacks some. The table shows approximately 110,000 clones, with nearly 80% occurring only once. The chain has TRBV6-5 and TRBJ1-1; D is perhaps TRBD1 (6 bases). The origin of this receptor is a man aged 30 to 39 in good health and CMV-seronegative. The sample taken for sequencing was PBMCs. The CDR3 DNA sequence: TGTGCCAGCAGTTATTACCAGGGGATGAACACTGAAGCTTTCCTT. This gives the protein CASSYYQGMNTEAFL.